These T cell receptor beta chains were read from a single sample in a study of beta chain features in type 1 diabetes. Data came from immunoSEQ multiplex PCR; TCRdb stores just in-frame clones and leaves some out. The sample has 150,000 to 190,000 clones; around 8% are singletons. The source material was central memory CD4+ T cells from blood. All receptors derive from a man younger than 35 in good health. Both conserved end residues are part of each CDR3. Fields, in order: D gene, V gene, CDR3 protein. A D gene is named only where the DNA matches it firmly.

d_gene: .
v_gene: TRBV28
CDR3aa: CASSLSGNTEAFF

d_gene: TRBD1
v_gene: TRBV5-6
CDR3aa: CASMKGARNTEAFF

d_gene: .
v_gene: TRBV7-9
CDR3aa: CASSRGFSYEQYF

d_gene: .
v_gene: TRBV28
CDR3aa: CASSFEFSGQYF

d_gene: .
v_gene: TRBV30
CDR3aa: CAWSQENTEAFF

d_gene: .
v_gene: TRBV4-1
CDR3aa: CASRQTVQGRFYEQYF

d_gene: .
v_gene: TRBV7-9
CDR3aa: CASSPGDLPTDTQYF

d_gene: TRBD1
v_gene: TRBV27
CDR3aa: CASSSSSNRGRKAFF

d_gene: TRBD2
v_gene: TRBV7-2
CDR3aa: CASSSGLAGGYEQYF

d_gene: TRBD1
v_gene: TRBV7-9
CDR3aa: CASRKRQGNTGELFF

d_gene: TRBD1
v_gene: TRBV5-1
CDR3aa: CASSFQGAATNEKLFF

d_gene: .
v_gene: TRBV18
CDR3aa: CASSPPGRNGLFF

d_gene: TRBD1
v_gene: TRBV9
CDR3aa: CASSPRTGVRTQYF

d_gene: .
v_gene: TRBV30
CDR3aa: CAWTLGGSYNSPLHF

d_gene: .
v_gene: TRBV30
CDR3aa: CAWGSNSDKTQYF

d_gene: TRBD1
v_gene: TRBV4-3
CDR3aa: CASSPQGANNSPLHF

d_gene: TRBD1
v_gene: TRBV30
CDR3aa: CAWTGGTPSGANVLTF

d_gene: .
v_gene: TRBV19
CDR3aa: CASSMKNRNQPQHF

d_gene: .
v_gene: TRBV6-5
CDR3aa: CASSRQYSNQPQHF

d_gene: .
v_gene: TRBV7-9
CDR3aa: CASSPRQLTDTQYF

d_gene: TRBD1
v_gene: TRBV18
CDR3aa: CASSPTPGQGEAFF

d_gene: .
v_gene: TRBV7-3
CDR3aa: CASSLAGENIQYF

d_gene: TRBD1
v_gene: TRBV7-2
CDR3aa: CASSLEGQGGEQYF

d_gene: .
v_gene: TRBV5-1
CDR3aa: CASSPNREGTQYF

d_gene: TRBD2
v_gene: TRBV7-3
CDR3aa: CASSLGWTGTSGRATEQFF

d_gene: .
v_gene: TRBV7-3
CDR3aa: CASSLMEGPYEQYF

d_gene: TRBD1
v_gene: TRBV29-1
CDR3aa: CSVAPRTGVNTEAFF

d_gene: .
v_gene: TRBV28
CDR3aa: CASSPPGVGINYGYTF

d_gene: .
v_gene: TRBV7-8
CDR3aa: CASSLIAASSYEQYF

d_gene: TRBD2
v_gene: TRBV30
CDR3aa: CAWSPKGLAANEQFF

d_gene: TRBD1
v_gene: TRBV10-3
CDR3aa: CAINPTGLSYEQYF

d_gene: .
v_gene: TRBV4-1
CDR3aa: CASSQAGRGGNTIYF

d_gene: .
v_gene: TRBV5-1
CDR3aa: CASSFWGLTSGNTIYF

d_gene: .
v_gene: TRBV19
CDR3aa: CASSSRQGRDEQFF

d_gene: TRBD1
v_gene: TRBV5-1
CDR3aa: CASSLGQGITNEKLFF

d_gene: TRBD1
v_gene: TRBV6-6
CDR3aa: CASSYGQGGGKLFF

d_gene: .
v_gene: TRBV19
CDR3aa: CASSTPGHTIYEQYF

d_gene: TRBD2
v_gene: TRBV7-2
CDR3aa: CASSLVMGGTGELFF

d_gene: .
v_gene: TRBV4-2
CDR3aa: CASSQEKLGETQYF

d_gene: TRBD1
v_gene: TRBV29-1
CDR3aa: CSVTGQGLSEQYF

d_gene: .
v_gene: TRBV30
CDR3aa: CAWVTGSVTEAFF